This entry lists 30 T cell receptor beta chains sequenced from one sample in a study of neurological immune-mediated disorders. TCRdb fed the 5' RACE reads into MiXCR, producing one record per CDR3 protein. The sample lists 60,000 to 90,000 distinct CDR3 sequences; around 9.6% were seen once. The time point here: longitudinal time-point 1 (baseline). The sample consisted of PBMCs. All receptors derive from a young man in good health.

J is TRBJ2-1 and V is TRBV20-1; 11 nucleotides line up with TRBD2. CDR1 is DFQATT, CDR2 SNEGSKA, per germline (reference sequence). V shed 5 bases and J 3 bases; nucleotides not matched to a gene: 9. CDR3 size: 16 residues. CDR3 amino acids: CSAHTGTSGSYNEQFF. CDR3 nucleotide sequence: TGCAGTGCTCATACCGGGACTAGCGGTAGCTACAATGAGCAGTTCTTC.

CDR3 residues: CSARLGTTLGDEQYF. The CDR3 DNA reads TGCAGTGCTAGATTGGGGACTACCCTCGGGGACGAGCAGTACTTC. J is TRBJ2-7 and V is TRBV20-1; 7 positions match TRBD2. The V segment lost 2 bases and the J segment 5 bases; nucleotides outside the gene matches: 12. Germline V lookup: CDR1 DFQATT, CDR2 SNEGSKA (reference sequence). This CDR3 is built from 15 residues.

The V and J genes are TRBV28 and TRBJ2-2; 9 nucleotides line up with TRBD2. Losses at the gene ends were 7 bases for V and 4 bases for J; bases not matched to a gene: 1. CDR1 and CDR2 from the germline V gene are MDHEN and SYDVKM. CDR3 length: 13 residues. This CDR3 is CASKLAGTGELFF. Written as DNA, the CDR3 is TGTGCCAGCAAACTAGCGGGCACCGGGGAGCTGTTTTTT.

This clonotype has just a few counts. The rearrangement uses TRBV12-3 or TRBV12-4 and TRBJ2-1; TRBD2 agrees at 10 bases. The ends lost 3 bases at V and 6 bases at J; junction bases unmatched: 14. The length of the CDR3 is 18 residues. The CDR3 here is CASSFPWGLAGEGNEQFF. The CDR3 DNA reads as TGTGCCAGCAGTTTCCCGTGGGGTCTAGCGGGAGAAGGCAATGAGCAGTTCTTC.

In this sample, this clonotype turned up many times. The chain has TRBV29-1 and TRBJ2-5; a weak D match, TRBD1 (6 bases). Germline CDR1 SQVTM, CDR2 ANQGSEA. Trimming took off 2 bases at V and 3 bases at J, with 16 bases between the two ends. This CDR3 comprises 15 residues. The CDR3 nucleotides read TGCAGCGTTGAATATGCAGGGGTTGAGGAAGAGACCCAGTACTTC. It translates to CSVEYAGVEEETQYF.

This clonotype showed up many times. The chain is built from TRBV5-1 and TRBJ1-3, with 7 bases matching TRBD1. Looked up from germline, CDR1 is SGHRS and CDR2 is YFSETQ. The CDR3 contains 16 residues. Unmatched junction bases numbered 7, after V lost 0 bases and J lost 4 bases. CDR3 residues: CASSLAPTGFGNTIYF. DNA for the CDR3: TGCGCCAGCAGCTTGGCCCCGACAGGGTTCGGAAACACCATATATTTT.

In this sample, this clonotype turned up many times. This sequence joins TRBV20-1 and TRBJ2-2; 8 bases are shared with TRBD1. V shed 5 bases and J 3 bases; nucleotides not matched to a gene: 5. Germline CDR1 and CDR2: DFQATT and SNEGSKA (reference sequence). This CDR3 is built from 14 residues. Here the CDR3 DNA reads TGCAGTGCTCGGACAGGGCGGGACACCGGGGAGCTGTTTTTT. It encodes CSARTGRDTGELFF.

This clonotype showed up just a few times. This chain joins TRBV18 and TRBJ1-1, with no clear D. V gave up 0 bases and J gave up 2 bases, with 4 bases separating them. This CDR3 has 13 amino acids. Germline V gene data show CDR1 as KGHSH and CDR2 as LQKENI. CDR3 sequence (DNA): TGTGCCAGCTCACCACCCACAAACACTGAAGCTTTCTTT. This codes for CASSPPTNTEAFF.

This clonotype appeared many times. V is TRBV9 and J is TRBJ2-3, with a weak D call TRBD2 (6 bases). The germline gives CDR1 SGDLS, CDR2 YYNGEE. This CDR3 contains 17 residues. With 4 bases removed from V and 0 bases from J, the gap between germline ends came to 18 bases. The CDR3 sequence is CASSLTTDYRSTDTQYF. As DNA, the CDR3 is TGTGCCAGCAGCTTAACCACGGACTACCGAAGCACAGATACGCAGTATTTT.

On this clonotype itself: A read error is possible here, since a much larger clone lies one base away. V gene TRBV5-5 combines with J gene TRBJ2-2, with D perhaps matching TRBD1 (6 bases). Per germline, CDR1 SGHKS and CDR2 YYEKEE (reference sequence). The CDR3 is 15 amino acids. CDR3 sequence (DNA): TGTGCCATCAGCCGTGGACAGTTGAACACCGGGGAGCTGTTTTTT. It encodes CAISRGQLNTGELFF.

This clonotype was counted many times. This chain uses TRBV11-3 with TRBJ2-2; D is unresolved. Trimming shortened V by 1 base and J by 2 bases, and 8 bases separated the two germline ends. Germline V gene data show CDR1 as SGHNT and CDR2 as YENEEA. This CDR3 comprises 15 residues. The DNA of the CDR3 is TGTGCCAGCAGCTTAGGGGCGGCAAACACCGGGGAGCTGTTTTTT. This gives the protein CASSLGAANTGELFF.

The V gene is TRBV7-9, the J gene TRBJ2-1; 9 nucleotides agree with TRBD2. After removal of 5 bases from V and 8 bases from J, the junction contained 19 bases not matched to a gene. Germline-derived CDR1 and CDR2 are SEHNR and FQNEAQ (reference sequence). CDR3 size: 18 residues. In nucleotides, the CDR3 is TGTGCCAGCAGCCCACCCCCCGGGGTAGCGGGAGATTTCGATGAGCAGTTCTTC. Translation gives CASSPPPGVAGDFDEQFF.

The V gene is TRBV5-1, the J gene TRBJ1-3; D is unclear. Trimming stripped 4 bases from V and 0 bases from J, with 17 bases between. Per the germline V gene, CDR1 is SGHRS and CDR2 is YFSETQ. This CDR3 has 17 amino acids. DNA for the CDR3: TGCGCCAGCAGCCCCAGTCCCTCCGCAAGCTCTGGAAACACCATATATTTT. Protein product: CASSPSPSASSGNTIYF.

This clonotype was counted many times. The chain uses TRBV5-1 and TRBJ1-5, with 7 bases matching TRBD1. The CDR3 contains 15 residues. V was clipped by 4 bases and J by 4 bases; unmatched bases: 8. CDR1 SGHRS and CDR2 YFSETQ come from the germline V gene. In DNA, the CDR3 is TGCGCCAGCAGCCAGAGTCCAGGGGGGAATCAGCCCCAGCATTTT. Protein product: CASSQSPGGNQPQHF.

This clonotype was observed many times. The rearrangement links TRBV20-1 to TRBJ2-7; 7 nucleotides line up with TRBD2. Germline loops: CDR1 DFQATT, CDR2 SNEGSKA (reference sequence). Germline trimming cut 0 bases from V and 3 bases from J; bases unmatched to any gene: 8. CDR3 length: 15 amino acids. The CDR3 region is CSARDFGEGVYEQYF. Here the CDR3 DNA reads TGCAGTGCTAGAGATTTCGGGGAGGGAGTCTACGAGCAGTACTTC.

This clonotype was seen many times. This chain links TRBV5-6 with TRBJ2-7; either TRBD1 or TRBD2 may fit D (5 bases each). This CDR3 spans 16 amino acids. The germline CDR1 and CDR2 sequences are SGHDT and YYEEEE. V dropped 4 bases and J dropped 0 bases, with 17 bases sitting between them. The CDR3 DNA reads TGTGCCAGCAGCGCCGACAGACGGGGATACTCCTACGAGCAGTACTTC. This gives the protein CASSADRRGYSYEQYF.

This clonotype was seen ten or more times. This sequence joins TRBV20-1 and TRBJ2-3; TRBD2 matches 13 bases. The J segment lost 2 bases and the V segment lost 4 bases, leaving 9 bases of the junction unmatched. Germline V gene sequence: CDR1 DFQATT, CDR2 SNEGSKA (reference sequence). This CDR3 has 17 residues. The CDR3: CSATGRGLAGHTDTQYF. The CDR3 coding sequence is TGCAGTGCTACGGGGAGGGGACTAGCGGGACACACAGATACGCAGTATTTT.

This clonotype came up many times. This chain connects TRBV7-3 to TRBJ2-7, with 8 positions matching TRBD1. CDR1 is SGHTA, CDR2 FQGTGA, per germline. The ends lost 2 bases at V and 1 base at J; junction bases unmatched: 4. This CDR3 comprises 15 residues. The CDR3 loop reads CASSLSWDRSYEQYF. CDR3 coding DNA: TGTGCCAGCAGCTTATCATGGGACAGGTCCTACGAGCAGTACTTC.

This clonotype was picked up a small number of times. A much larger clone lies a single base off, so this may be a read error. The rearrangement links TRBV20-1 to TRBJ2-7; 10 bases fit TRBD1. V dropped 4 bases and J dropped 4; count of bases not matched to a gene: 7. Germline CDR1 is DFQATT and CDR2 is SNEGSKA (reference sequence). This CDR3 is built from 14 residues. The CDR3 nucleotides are TGCAGTGCTACTGTGGGACAGGGGCTTTACGAGCAGTACTTC. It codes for CSATVGQGLYEQYF.

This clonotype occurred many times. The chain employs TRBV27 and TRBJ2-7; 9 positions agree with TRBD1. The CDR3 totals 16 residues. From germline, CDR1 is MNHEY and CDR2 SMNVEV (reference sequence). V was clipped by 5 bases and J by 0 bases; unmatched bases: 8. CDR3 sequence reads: CASSVGQGSPSYEQYF. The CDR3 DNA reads TGTGCCAGCAGTGTAGGACAGGGGTCGCCCTCCTACGAGCAGTACTTC.

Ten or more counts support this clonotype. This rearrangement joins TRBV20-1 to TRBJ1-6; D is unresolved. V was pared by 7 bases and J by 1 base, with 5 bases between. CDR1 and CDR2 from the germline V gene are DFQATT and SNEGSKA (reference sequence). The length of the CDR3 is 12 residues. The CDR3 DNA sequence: TGCAGTGTGGTTTCCTATAATTCACCCCTCCACTTT. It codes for CSVVSYNSPLHF.

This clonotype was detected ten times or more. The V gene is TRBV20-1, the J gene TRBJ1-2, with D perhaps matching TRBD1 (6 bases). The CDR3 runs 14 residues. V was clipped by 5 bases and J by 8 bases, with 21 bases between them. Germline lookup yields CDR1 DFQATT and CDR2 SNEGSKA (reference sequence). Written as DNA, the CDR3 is TGCAGTGCTGGAACCGGGAGCCTGGGGGCCGGCTACACCTTC. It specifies CSAGTGSLGAGYTF.

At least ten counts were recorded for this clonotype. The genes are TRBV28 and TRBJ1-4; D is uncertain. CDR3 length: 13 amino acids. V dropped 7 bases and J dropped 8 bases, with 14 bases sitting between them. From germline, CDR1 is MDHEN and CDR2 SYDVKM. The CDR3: CASIRGDGEKLFF. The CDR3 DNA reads TGTGCCAGCATTCGTGGGGATGGGGAAAAACTGTTTTTT.

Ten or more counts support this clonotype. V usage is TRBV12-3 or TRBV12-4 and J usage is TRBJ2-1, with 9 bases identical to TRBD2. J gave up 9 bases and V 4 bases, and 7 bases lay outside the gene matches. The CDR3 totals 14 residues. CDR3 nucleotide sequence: TGTGCCAGCAGTTCCTTAGCGGGAGTCCCTGAGCAGTTCTTC. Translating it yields CASSSLAGVPEQFF.

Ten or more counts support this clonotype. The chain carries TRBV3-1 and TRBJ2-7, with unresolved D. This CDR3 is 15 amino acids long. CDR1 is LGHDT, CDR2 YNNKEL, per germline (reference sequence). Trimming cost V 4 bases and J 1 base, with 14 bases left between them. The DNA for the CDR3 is TGTGCCAGCAGCCCCCTAAATGGCAGGTCCTACGAGCAGTACTTC. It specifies CASSPLNGRSYEQYF.

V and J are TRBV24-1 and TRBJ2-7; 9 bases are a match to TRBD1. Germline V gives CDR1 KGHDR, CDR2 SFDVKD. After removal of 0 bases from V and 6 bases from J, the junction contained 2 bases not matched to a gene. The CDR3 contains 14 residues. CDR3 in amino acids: CATSDLGQGSEQYF. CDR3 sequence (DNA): TGTGCCACCAGTGATTTGGGACAGGGGAGCGAGCAGTACTTC.

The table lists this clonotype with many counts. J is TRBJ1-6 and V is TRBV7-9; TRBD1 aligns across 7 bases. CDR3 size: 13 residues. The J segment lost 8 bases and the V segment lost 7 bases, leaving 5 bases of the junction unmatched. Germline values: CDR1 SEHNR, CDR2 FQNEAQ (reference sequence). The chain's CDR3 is CASIRTGDSPLHF. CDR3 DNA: TGTGCCAGCATACGTACAGGGGATTCACCCCTCCACTTT.

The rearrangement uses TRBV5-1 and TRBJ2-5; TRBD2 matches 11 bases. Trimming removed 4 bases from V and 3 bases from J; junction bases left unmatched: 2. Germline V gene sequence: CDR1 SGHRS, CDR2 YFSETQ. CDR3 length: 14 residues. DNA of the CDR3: TGCGCCAGCAGCCCGGGACTAGCGGAAGAGACCCAGTACTTC. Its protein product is CASSPGLAEETQYF.

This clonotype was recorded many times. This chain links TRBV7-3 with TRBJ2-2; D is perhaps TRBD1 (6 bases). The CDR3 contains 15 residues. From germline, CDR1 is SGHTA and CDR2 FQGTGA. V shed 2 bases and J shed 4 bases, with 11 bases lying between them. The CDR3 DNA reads TGTGCCAGCAGCTTATTGGGGGCGCGCACCGGGGAGCTGTTTTTT. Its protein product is CASSLLGARTGELFF. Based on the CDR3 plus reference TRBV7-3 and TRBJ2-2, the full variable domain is GAGVSQTPSNKVTEKGKYVELRCDPISGHTALYWYRQSLGQGPEFLIYFQGTGAADDSGLPNDRFFAVRPEGSVSTLKIQRTERGDSAVYLCASSLLGARTGELFFGEGSRLTVL.

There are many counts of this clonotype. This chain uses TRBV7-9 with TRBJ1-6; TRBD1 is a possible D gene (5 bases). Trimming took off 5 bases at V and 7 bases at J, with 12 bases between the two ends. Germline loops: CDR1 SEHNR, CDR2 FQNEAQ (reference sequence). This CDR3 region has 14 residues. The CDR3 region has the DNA TGTGCCAGCAGCACCGGGGGGATCAATTCACCCCTCCACTTT. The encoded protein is CASSTGGINSPLHF.